Only a few counts were recorded for the clone carrying this TCR beta chain. Antigen unknown. CDR3 size: 15 residues. Germline-derived CDR1 and CDR2 are MNHEY and SVGEGT. The V end lost 8 bases, the J end lost 6 bases, and 22 bases lay between the germline ends. This sample is drawn from a study of T-cell memory formation after mild COVID-19. The study's findings and limits: Prior to infection, memory already included some responding clones, suggesting cross-reactive memory joined.

TCRdb reprocessed the 5' RACE reads with MiXCR, giving one entry per CDR3 protein. Counted here are 140,000 to 150,000 distinct CDR3 sequences, almost 25% occurring once; the ten biggest clones make up roughly 25%. The origin of this receptor is an adult woman who had mild COVID-19 (a few samples of this study predate the infection). Cell type and time point are not known. The specimen sequenced was PBMCs or a T cell subset sorted from them (not recorded which). The J gene is TRBJ1-2, the V gene TRBV6-2 or TRBV6-3; D might be TRBD1 (5 bases). The CDR3 loop is CASPPVGGALDGYTF. CDR3 coding DNA: TGTGCCAGCCCCCCGGTGGGGGGAGCTCTTGATGGCTACACCTTC.